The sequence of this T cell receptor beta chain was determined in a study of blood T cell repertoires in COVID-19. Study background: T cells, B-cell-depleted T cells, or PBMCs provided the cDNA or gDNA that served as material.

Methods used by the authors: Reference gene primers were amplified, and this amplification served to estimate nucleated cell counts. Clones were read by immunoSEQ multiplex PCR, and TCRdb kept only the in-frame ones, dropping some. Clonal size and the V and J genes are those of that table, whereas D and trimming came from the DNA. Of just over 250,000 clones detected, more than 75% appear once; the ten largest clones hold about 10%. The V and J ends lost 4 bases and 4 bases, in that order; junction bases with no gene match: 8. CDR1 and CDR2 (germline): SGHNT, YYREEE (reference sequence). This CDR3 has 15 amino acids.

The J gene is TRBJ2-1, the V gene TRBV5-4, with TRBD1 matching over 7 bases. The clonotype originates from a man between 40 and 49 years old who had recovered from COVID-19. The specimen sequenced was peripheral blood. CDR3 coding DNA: TGTGCCAGCAGCCCGGCTGCCAGGGGGTACAATGAGCAGTTCTTC. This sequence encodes CASSPAARGYNEQFF.